The 7 T cell receptor beta chains below all came from one sample that was sequenced in a study of regulatory T cells in long-lasting Graves disease. Time point in this sample: newly diagnosed GD, antithyroid drugs for less than 3 months. The TCR library was made from RNA that had been extracted from PBMCs in TRIzol. Investigators prepared the TCR beta libraries by applying iRepertoire HTBI primers and Arm-PCR of CDR3 regions. TCRdb independently ran MiXCR on the multiplex PCR reads; one entry per CDR3 protein. The table has 390,000 or so distinct CDR3 sequences, approximately 12% seen once. Another study also made use of these data, one on T cells in Graves' hyperthyroidism and ophthalmopathy.

The sample consisted of peripheral blood mononuclear cells (PBMCs), taken at new diagnosis, from a patient treated with antithyroid drugs. The receptors were gathered from a woman between 18 and 30 years old with Graves disease.

This clonotype was counted between two and nine times. This chain links TRBV12-3 or TRBV12-4 with TRBJ2-1, with 9 bases matching TRBD1. The junction had 10 bases not matched to a gene; V was cut back by 0 bases and J by 7 bases. The CDR3 has 17 residues. The CDR3 DNA reads as TGTGCCAGCAGTTTAGCGCCCGGGACAGGGTATGGTAATGAGCAGTTCTTC. Its protein is CASSLAPGTGYGNEQFF.

Only a few counts were recorded for this clonotype. J is TRBJ2-2 and V is TRBV6-1, with D perhaps assigned TRBD1 or TRBD2 (5 bases each). The CDR3 is made up of 13 amino acids. The ends were cut back, 7 bases at V and 5 bases at J, with 11 bases in the middle. CDR1 is MNHNS, CDR2 SASEGT, per germline. CDR3 in DNA: TGTGCCAGCACGAGGGGTTGGACCGGGGAGCTGTTTTTT. It specifies CASTRGWTGELFF.

This clonotype was counted between two and nine times. The chain employs TRBV6-2 or TRBV6-3 and TRBJ2-7; D possibly corresponds to TRBD2 (6 bases). Trimming pared 5 bases from V and 7 bases from J, leaving 18 bases between. The CDR3 length is 14 residues. The germline CDR1 and CDR2 sequences are MNHEY and SVGEGT. CDR3 sequence: CASSPGDSSREQYF. Written as DNA, the CDR3 is TGTGCCAGCAGTCCCGGGGACTCCTCGAGGGAGCAGTACTTC.

The rearrangement uses TRBV7-3 and TRBJ2-2; 7 bases map to TRBD1. CDR3 length: 14 residues. V lost 2 bases and J lost 5; bases outside the gene matches: 2. The V gene's germline CDR1 is SGHTA and CDR2 FQGTGA. CDR3 region: CASSLDRETGELFF. Written as DNA, the CDR3 is TGTGCCAGCAGCTTAGACAGGGAGACCGGGGAGCTGTTTTTT.

Many counts were recorded for this clonotype. V is TRBV7-3 and J is TRBJ2-1, with a tentative D call TRBD2 (7 bases). The CDR3 contains 15 residues. Germline assignment: CDR1 SGHTA and CDR2 FQGTGA. Trimming took 3 bases from V and 7 from J, leaving 16 bases between them. The CDR3 DNA is TGTGCCAGCAGCTTTTTGAGGGGGGGCCGTAATGAGCAGTTCTTC. Encoded protein: CASSFLRGGRNEQFF.

With respect to this clonotype: Germline is not matched at one junction end, which may reflect a read error. The rearrangement links TRBV3-1 to TRBJ1-2, with D possibly being TRBD1 (5 bases). This CDR3 is 14 amino acids long. CDR1 and CDR2 (germline): LGHDT, YNNKEL (reference sequence). CDR3 DNA: TGTGCCAGCAGCCGGGACTCATTAAGGGATGGCTGCACCTTC. Translated, it gives CASSRDSLRDGCTF. Using reference TRBV3-1 and TRBJ1-2 for the parts outside the CDR3, the full variable domain is DTAVSQTPKYLVTQMGNDKSIKCEQNLGHDTMYWYKQDSKKFLKIMFSYNNKELIINETVPNRFSPKSPDKAHLNLHINSLELGDSAVYFCASSRDSLRDGCTFGSGTRLTVV.

A few counts support this clonotype. The J gene is TRBJ2-7, the V gene TRBV3-2; the D call of TRBD2 is as the table states it, not checked on the DNA. TRBV3-2 is a documented pseudogene. CDR3 length: 20 residues. Written as DNA, the CDR3 is TGTGCCAGCAGCCAAGATACTAGCGGGAGGGCCTCTGTGAGCTCCTACGAGCAGTACTTC. It yields the protein CASSQDTSGRASVSSYEQYF.